A selection of T cell receptor beta chains follows, all from one sample in a study of T cell responses to AZD1222 COVID-19 vaccine. The repertoire was sequenced with immunoSEQ multiplex PCR; TCRdb's copy has only in-frame clones and lacks some. The sample has more than 95,000 clones; around nine tenths are singletons. The sample in question was peripheral blood, obtained on day 0 of AZD1222 vaccination. These receptor sequences come from an adult in good health. CDR3s include the opening cysteine and the closing phenylalanine or tryptophan. The D gene is left open where the match is weak. Not every row has a clone size; where given, it reads once, few, many or a size class.

V: TRBV25-1
size: .
J: TRBJ1-2
D: .
DNA: TGTGCCAGCGCGGAACAGGGACATGGCTATGGCTACACCTTC
CDR3: CASAEQGHGYGYTF

V: TRBV5-4
size: .
J: TRBJ1-5
D: .
DNA: TGTGCCAGCAGCTTCGAGGCCGATCAGCCCCAGCATTTT
CDR3: CASSFEADQPQHF

V: TRBV19
size: .
J: TRBJ1-5
D: .
DNA: TGTGCCAGTAGCCTTGGGGTAGGGAACAATCAGCCCCAGCATTTT
CDR3: CASSLGVGNNQPQHF

V: TRBV5-5
size: .
J: TRBJ2-7
D: TRBD1
DNA: TGTGCCAGCAGCTTGCCAGGGGGCAACGAGCAGTACTTC
CDR3: CASSLPGGNEQYF

V: TRBV19
size: .
J: TRBJ2-3
D: .
DNA: TGTGCCAGTAGTGGGGCCTTCACAGATACGCAGTATTTT
CDR3: CASSGAFTDTQYF

V: TRBV2
size: once
J: TRBJ1-2
D: TRBD1
DNA: TGTGCCAGCAGTGAAGCGCTTGGGACAGGGGGCTCTGGCTACACCTTC
CDR3: CASSEALGTGGSGYTF

V: TRBV6-6
size: .
J: TRBJ2-2
D: .
DNA: TGTGCCAGCAGTTCGAGGCAGGACACCGGGGAGCTGTTTTTT
CDR3: CASSSRQDTGELFF

V: TRBV18
size: .
J: TRBJ2-3
D: TRBD1
DNA: TGTGCCAGCTCACAGGGGGCGCGGGGCACAGATACGCAGTATTTT
CDR3: CASSQGARGTDTQYF

V: TRBV27
size: .
J: TRBJ1-2
D: TRBD1
DNA: TGTGCCAGCAGTCTCTCCGGACAGGGAATTTGGGGCTACACCTTC
CDR3: CASSLSGQGIWGYTF

V: TRBV28
size: .
J: TRBJ1-5
D: .
DNA: TGTGCCAGCAGTCCGACAGGCAGTAATCAGCCCCAGCATTTT
CDR3: CASSPTGSNQPQHF

V: TRBV5-4
size: .
J: TRBJ2-7
D: .
DNA: TGTGCCAGCAGCTTGGCCGCAGGAGAGCAGTACTTC
CDR3: CASSLAAGEQYF

V: TRBV5-1
size: .
J: TRBJ2-3
D: .
DNA: TGCGCCAGCAGCCAACACGCAGATACGCAGTATTTT
CDR3: CASSQHADTQYF

V: TRBV7-9
size: .
J: TRBJ2-7
D: .
DNA: TGTGCCAGCAGCTTACAGACTTACGAGCAGTACTTC
CDR3: CASSLQTYEQYF

V: TRBV2
size: .
J: TRBJ2-6
D: .
DNA: TGTGCCATCGACAGCTCTGGGGCCAACGTCCTGACTTTC
CDR3: CAIDSSGANVLTF

V: TRBV4-3
size: .
J: TRBJ2-3
D: .
DNA: TGCGCCAGCAGCCAAGTTGCGCTACTGGGGGGAGTTCAGGCTACGCAGTATTTT
CDR3: CASSQVALLGGVQATQYF

V: TRBV7-6
size: .
J: TRBJ2-7
D: .
DNA: TGTGCCAGCAGCTTAGGGGCCCCCGGCAGTGCAGCGGACGAGCAGTACTTC
CDR3: CASSLGAPGSAADEQYF

V: TRBV18
size: .
J: TRBJ1-2
D: TRBD1
DNA: TGTGCCAGCTCTAACCAGCAAGCGGGACAGTCTATTTCCTATGGCTACACCTTC
CDR3: CASSNQQAGQSISYGYTF

V: TRBV28
size: .
J: TRBJ1-3
D: TRBD1
DNA: TGTGCCAGCAGCAAAACAGGGGACAATGAAAACACCATATATTTT
CDR3: CASSKTGDNENTIYF

V: TRBV5-6
size: .
J: TRBJ1-1
D: .
DNA: TGTGCCAGCAGCTTTTATACGGGTTACGGGAACACTGAAGCTTTCTTT
CDR3: CASSFYTGYGNTEAFF

V: TRBV7-9
size: .
J: TRBJ1-2
D: .
DNA: TGTGCCAGCAGCTTAGGACTTAACTATGGCTACACCTTC
CDR3: CASSLGLNYGYTF

V: TRBV29-1
size: .
J: TRBJ2-7
D: .
DNA: TGCAGCATCTCCTCGGGGTACGAGCAGTACTTC
CDR3: CSISSGYEQYF

V: TRBV19
size: .
J: TRBJ1-5
D: TRBD1
DNA: TGTGCCAGTAGTATGAGACAGGGAACTGTGAATCAGCCCCAGCATTTT
CDR3: CASSMRQGTVNQPQHF

V: TRBV7-3
size: .
J: TRBJ2-1
D: .
DNA: TGTGCCAGCAGCTTAATGGGCGGGACCGAGGGAAATGAGCAGTTCTTC
CDR3: CASSLMGGTEGNEQFF

V: TRBV6-1
size: .
J: TRBJ1-1
D: .
DNA: TGTGCCAGCAGTTATGTCGATGAAGCTTTCTTT
CDR3: CASSYVDEAFF

V: TRBV9
size: .
J: TRBJ2-3
D: .
DNA: TGTGCCAGCAGCGTAGCTAGCAGTAGCACAGATACGCAGTATTTT
CDR3: CASSVASSSTDTQYF

V: TRBV10-3
size: few
J: TRBJ1-5
D: .
DNA: TGTGCCACCGGGAATCGAGCCAGTCTTAGCAATCAGCCCCAGCATTTT
CDR3: CATGNRASLSNQPQHF

V: TRBV3-1/TRBV3-2
size: .
J: TRBJ1-3
D: .
DNA: TGTGCCAGCACCGTGGAAGGTGGAAACACCATATATTTT
CDR3: CASTVEGGNTIYF

V: TRBV18
size: .
J: TRBJ2-1
D: .
DNA: TGTGCCAGCTCACCGTCCCTACGGGGCGGGTTCTCCAATGAGCAGTTCTTC
CDR3: CASSPSLRGGFSNEQFF

V: TRBV5-5
size: .
J: TRBJ1-2
D: .
DNA: TGTGCCAGCAGCTTTTTGGATGGCTACACCTTC
CDR3: CASSFLDGYTF

V: TRBV6-5
size: once
J: TRBJ2-3
D: TRBD1
DNA: TGTGCCAGCGGAATACAGGGGGCTGGGGATACGCAGTATTTT
CDR3: CASGIQGAGDTQYF

V: TRBV3-1/TRBV3-2
size: .
J: TRBJ2-3
D: .
DNA: TGTGCCAGCAGCCCGAGTTACGGGGATACGCAGTATTTT
CDR3: CASSPSYGDTQYF

V: TRBV6-4
size: once
J: TRBJ2-7
D: TRBD2
DNA: TGTGCCAGCAGGCCCTTCGGACTAGCGGGAGCCTACGAGCAGTACTTC
CDR3: CASRPFGLAGAYEQYF

V: TRBV14
size: .
J: TRBJ2-2
D: .
DNA: TGTGCCAGCAGCCCCGTAGCAGGTGTCCCCGGGGAGCTGTTTTTT
CDR3: CASSPVAGVPGELFF

V: TRBV7-9
size: .
J: TRBJ2-7
D: .
DNA: TGTGCCAGCAGCTTAGATCTAGCATCCTACGAGCAGTACTTC
CDR3: CASSLDLASYEQYF

V: TRBV5-4
size: .
J: TRBJ2-7
D: .
DNA: TGTGCCAGCAGCTCGGACCTCTACTCCTACGAGCAGTACTTC
CDR3: CASSSDLYSYEQYF

V: TRBV19
size: .
J: TRBJ1-5
D: TRBD1
DNA: TGTGCCAGTAGTATAGAACAGGGGCATCAGCCCCAGCATTTT
CDR3: CASSIEQGHQPQHF

V: TRBV10-3
size: .
J: TRBJ1-3
D: .
DNA: TGTGCCATCCGACCGACGGTTCCTCTCTCTGGAAACACCATATATTTT
CDR3: CAIRPTVPLSGNTIYF

V: TRBV5-5
size: once
J: TRBJ1-4
D: .
DNA: TGTGCCAGCAGCCCCGGCCAACTCGGGTCGGAAGAAAAACTGTTTTTT
CDR3: CASSPGQLGSEEKLFF

V: TRBV7-9
size: .
J: TRBJ1-4
D: .
DNA: TGTGCCAGCAGCATAGACCGGACTCGGGGTGAAAAACTGTTTTTT
CDR3: CASSIDRTRGEKLFF

V: TRBV18
size: .
J: TRBJ2-2
D: .
DNA: TGTGCCAGCTCAAGCGATGTCAACACCGGGGAGCTGTTTTTT
CDR3: CASSSDVNTGELFF

V: TRBV6-2/TRBV6-3
size: few
J: TRBJ1-1
D: TRBD1
DNA: TGTGCCAGCAGTTACACAATGGACAGGGGAGCTGAAGCTTTCTTT
CDR3: CASSYTMDRGAEAFF

V: TRBV12-3/TRBV12-4
size: .
J: TRBJ1-1
D: .
DNA: TGTGCCAGCAGTTTGTGGGGAGGAACTGAAGCTTTCTTT
CDR3: CASSLWGGTEAFF

V: TRBV3-1/TRBV3-2
size: .
J: TRBJ2-7
D: .
DNA: TGTGCCAGCAGCCAAGAGACATGGGGAGTGCAGTACTTC
CDR3: CASSQETWGVQYF

V: TRBV28
size: .
J: TRBJ1-5
D: .
DNA: TGTGCCAGCAGTTTTTTGGGGAATCAGCCCCAGCATTTT
CDR3: CASSFLGNQPQHF

V: TRBV25-1
size: .
J: TRBJ2-2
D: TRBD2
DNA: TGTGCCAGCAGTGAATCGGGGGGACCGACGAACACCGGGGAGCTGTTTTTT
CDR3: CASSESGGPTNTGELFF

V: TRBV7-8
size: .
J: TRBJ1-5
D: .
DNA: TGTGCCAGCAGCTTAGAATTGCTAGGGGGGGTTCAGCCCCAGCATTTT
CDR3: CASSLELLGGVQPQHF

V: TRBV3-1/TRBV3-2
size: .
J: TRBJ2-3
D: TRBD1
DNA: TGTGCCAGCAGCCGCCTGGGACAGGGCGAAACAGATACGCAGTATTTT
CDR3: CASSRLGQGETDTQYF

V: TRBV19
size: once
J: TRBJ1-2
D: .
DNA: TGTGCCAGTAGTATAGCAGGGTATGGCTACACCTTC
CDR3: CASSIAGYGYTF